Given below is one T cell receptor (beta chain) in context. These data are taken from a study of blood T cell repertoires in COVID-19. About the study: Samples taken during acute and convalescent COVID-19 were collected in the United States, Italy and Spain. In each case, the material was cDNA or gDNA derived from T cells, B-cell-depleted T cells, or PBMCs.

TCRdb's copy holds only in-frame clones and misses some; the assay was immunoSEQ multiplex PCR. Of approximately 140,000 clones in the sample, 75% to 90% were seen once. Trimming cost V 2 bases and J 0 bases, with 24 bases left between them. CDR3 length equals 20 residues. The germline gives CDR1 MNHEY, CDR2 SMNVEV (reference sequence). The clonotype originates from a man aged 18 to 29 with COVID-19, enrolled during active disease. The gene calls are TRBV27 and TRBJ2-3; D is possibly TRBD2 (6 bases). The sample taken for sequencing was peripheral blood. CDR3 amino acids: CASSLDLSGRVPFSTDTQYF. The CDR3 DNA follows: TGTGCCAGCAGTTTAGACTTGTCCGGGAGAGTCCCCTTTAGCACAGATACGCAGTATTTT.